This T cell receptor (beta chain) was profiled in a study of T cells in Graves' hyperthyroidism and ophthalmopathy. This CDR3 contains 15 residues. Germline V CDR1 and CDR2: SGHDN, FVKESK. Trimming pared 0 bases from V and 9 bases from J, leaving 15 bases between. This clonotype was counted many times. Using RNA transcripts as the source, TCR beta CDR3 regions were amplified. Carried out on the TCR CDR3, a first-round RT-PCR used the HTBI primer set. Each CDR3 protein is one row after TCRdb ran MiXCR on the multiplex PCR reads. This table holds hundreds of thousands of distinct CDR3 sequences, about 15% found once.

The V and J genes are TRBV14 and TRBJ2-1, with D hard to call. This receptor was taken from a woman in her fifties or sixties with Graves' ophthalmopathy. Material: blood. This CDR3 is CASSQDSPVFGEQFF. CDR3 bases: TGTGCCAGCAGCCAAGATAGTCCAGTTTTTGGTGAGCAGTTCTTC.